A selection of T cell receptor beta chains follows, all from one sample in a study of blood T cell repertoires in COVID-19. Generated by immunoSEQ multiplex PCR, the TCRdb table keeps only in-frame clones and is missing some. The profile shows 200,000 or so clones, 81% of them singletons. The sample consisted of peripheral blood. The origin of the receptors is a woman of 80 years or more with COVID-19, enrolled during active disease. Each CDR3 is given with its conserved first and last residue. The D gene is left open where the match is weak. Clone size is not always given. Where it is, it says once, few, many or a class for expanded clones.

clone size: .; D gene: .; V gene: TRBV5-1; J gene: TRBJ2-5; CDR3 protein: CASSDGLSQETQYF; CDR3 DNA: TGCGCCAGCAGCGACGGACTAAGTCAAGAGACCCAGTACTTC
clone size: .; D gene: .; V gene: TRBV9; J gene: TRBJ1-2; CDR3 protein: CASSVGVEYGYTF; CDR3 DNA: TGTGCCAGCAGCGTAGGAGTGGAGTATGGCTACACCTTC
clone size: .; D gene: .; V gene: TRBV3-1/TRBV3-2; J gene: TRBJ1-4; CDR3 protein: CASSQVSGGDEKLFF; CDR3 DNA: TGTGCCAGCAGCCAAGTGTCCGGGGGGGATGAAAAACTGTTTTTT
clone size: .; D gene: .; V gene: TRBV5-1; J gene: TRBJ1-4; CDR3 protein: CASSTDIATNEKLFF; CDR3 DNA: TGCGCCAGCAGCACCGACATTGCAACTAATGAAAAACTGTTTTTT
clone size: .; D gene: .; V gene: TRBV19; J gene: TRBJ1-5; CDR3 protein: CASSIDSGNSNQPQHF; CDR3 DNA: TGTGCCAGTAGTATAGATTCAGGGAATAGCAATCAGCCCCAGCATTTT
clone size: few; D gene: .; V gene: TRBV11-3; J gene: TRBJ2-2; CDR3 protein: CASSLFGLGDTGELFF; CDR3 DNA: TGTGCCAGCAGCTTATTCGGCCTAGGAGACACCGGGGAGCTGTTTTTT
clone size: .; D gene: TRBD2; V gene: TRBV18; J gene: TRBJ2-3; CDR3 protein: CASSPLGTSETDTQYF; CDR3 DNA: TGTGCCAGCTCACCACTTGGGACTAGCGAAACAGATACGCAGTATTTT
clone size: .; D gene: TRBD2; V gene: TRBV27; J gene: TRBJ2-5; CDR3 protein: CASRPDLAGGPETQYF; CDR3 DNA: TGTGCCAGCAGGCCTGACCTAGCGGGGGGGCCAGAGACCCAGTACTTC
clone size: .; D gene: .; V gene: TRBV5-1; J gene: TRBJ1-2; CDR3 protein: CASSLGAWAVRDYGYTF; CDR3 DNA: TGCGCCAGCAGCTTGGGGGCCTGGGCTGTCAGGGACTATGGCTACACCTTC
clone size: few; D gene: .; V gene: TRBV5-8; J gene: TRBJ1-5; CDR3 protein: CASSSGVGNQPQHF; CDR3 DNA: TGTGCCAGCAGCTCAGGTGTCGGCAATCAGCCCCAGCATTTT
clone size: .; D gene: TRBD2; V gene: TRBV6-4; J gene: TRBJ2-3; CDR3 protein: CASIHLAGARTDTQYF; CDR3 DNA: TGTGCCAGCATCCACCTAGCGGGCGCCCGCACAGATACGCAGTATTTT
clone size: .; D gene: TRBD1; V gene: TRBV11-2; J gene: TRBJ2-2; CDR3 protein: CASSFPAQGVIWTGELFF; CDR3 DNA: TGTGCCAGCAGCTTCCCCGCGCAGGGGGTTATTTGGACCGGGGAGCTGTTTTTT